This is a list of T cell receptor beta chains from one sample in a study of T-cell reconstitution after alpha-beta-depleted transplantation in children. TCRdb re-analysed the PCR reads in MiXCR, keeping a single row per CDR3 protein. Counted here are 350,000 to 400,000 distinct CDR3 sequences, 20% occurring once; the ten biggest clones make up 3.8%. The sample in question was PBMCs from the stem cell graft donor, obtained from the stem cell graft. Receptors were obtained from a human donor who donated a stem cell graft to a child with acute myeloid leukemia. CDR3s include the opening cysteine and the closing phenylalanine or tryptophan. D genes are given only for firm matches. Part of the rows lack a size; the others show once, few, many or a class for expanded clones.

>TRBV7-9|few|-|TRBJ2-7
TGTGCCAGCAGCTTAGCGACCCACGAGCAGTACTTC
CASSLATHEQYF
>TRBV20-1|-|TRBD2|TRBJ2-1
TGCAGTGCTAGATTGTCTAGCGGGAGGACCAATGAGCAGTTCTTC
CSARLSSGRTNEQFF
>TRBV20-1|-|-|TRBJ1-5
TGCAGTGCTAGACTTGGACAGAATCAGCCCCAGCATTTT
CSARLGQNQPQHF
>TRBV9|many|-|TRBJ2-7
TGTGCCAGCAGCCCGGGGACCCGCTCCTACGAGCAGTACTTC
CASSPGTRSYEQYF
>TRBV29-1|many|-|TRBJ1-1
TGCAGCGTCGCGACCGGGAGGAACACTGAAGCTTTCTTT
CSVATGRNTEAFF
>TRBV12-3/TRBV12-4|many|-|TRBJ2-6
TGTGCCAGCAGTTTCGACTCTGGGGCCAACGTCCTGACTTTC
CASSFDSGANVLTF
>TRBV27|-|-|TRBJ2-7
TGTGCCAGCAGTAGCATGAGCGAGCAGTACTTC
CASSSMSEQYF
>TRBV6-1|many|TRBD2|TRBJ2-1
TGTGCCAGCAGCCAAGCTAGCGGGAGGGGTTGGGATGAGCAGTTCTTC
CASSQASGRGWDEQFF
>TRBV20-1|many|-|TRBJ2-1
TGCAGTGCTAGGCTCGTGCTGACCTACAATGAGCAGTTCTTC
CSARLVLTYNEQFF
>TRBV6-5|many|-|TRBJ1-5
TGTGCCAGCAGCAACCGGGACAACAATCAGCCCCAGCATTTT
CASSNRDNNQPQHF
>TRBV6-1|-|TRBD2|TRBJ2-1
TGTGCCAGCAGCCTAGCGGACCCGTACAATGAGCAGTTCTTC
CASSLADPYNEQFF
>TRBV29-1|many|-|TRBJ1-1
TGCAGCGTTGGCATAGGACGAAGGGGCGAAGCTTTCTTT
CSVGIGRRGEAFF
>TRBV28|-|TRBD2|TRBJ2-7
TGTGCCAGCAGCCGTCCCCGGACTAGCGGGATCCTACTCACCTACGAGCAGTACTTC
CASSRPRTSGILLTYEQYF
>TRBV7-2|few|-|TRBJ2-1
TGTGCCAGCAGCTTATATAGGAGTCAGGGGAGCAGTGAGCAGTTCTTC
CASSLYRSQGSSEQFF
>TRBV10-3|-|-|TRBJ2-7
TGTGCCATCAGTATTAGACTAACCTCCTCCTACGAGCAGTACTTC
CAISIRLTSSYEQYF
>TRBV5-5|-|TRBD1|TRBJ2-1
TGTGCCAGCAGACTGACAGGGAGCAATGAGCAGTTCTTC
CASRLTGSNEQFF
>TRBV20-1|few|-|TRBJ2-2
TGCAGGGCAACTAGCATGTGGGGTGCCGGGGAGCTGTTTTTT
CRATSMWGAGELFF
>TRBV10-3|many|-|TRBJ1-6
TGTGCCATCAGTGTCTCGGGACTGCTTGGTTCACCCCTCCACTTT
CAISVSGLLGSPLHF
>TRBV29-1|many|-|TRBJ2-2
TGCAGCGTTGATGTACAAACGAACACCGGGGAGCTGTTTTTT
CSVDVQTNTGELFF
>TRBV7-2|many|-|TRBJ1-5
TGTGCCAGCAGCTTCACAGGTGTGGGCAATCAGCCCCAGCATTTT
CASSFTGVGNQPQHF